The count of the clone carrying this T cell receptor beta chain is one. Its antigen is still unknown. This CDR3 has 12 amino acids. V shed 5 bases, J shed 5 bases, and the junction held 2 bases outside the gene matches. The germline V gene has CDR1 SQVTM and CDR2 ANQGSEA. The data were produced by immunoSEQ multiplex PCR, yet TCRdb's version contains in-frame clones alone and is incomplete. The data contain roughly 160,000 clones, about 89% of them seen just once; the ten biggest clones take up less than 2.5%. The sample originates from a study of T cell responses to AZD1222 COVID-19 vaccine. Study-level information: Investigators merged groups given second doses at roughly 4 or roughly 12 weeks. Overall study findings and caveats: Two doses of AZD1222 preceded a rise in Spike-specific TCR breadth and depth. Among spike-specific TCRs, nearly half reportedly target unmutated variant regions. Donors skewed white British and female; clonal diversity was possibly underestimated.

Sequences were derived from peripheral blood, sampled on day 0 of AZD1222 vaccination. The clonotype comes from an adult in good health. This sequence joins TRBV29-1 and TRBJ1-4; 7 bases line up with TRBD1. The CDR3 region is CSVSGGNEKLFF. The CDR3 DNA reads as TGCAGCGTTTCAGGGGGGAATGAAAAACTGTTTTTT. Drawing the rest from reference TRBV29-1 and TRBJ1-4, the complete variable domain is SAVISQKPSRDICQRGTSLTIQCQVDSQVTMMFWYRQQPGQSLTLIATANQGSEATYESGFVIDKFPISRPNLTFSTLTVSNMSPEDSSIYLCSVSGGNEKLFFGSGTQLSVL.